Listed below are T cell receptor beta chains from one sample, sequenced in a study of blood T cell repertoires in COVID-19. Method: immunoSEQ multiplex PCR; TCRdb's copy keeps in-frame clones and lacks some. In the table there are roughly 73,000 clones, 90% of which are singletons. Sequencing used peripheral blood. These receptors were collected from a man between 50 and 59 years old with acute or convalescent COVID-19. The CDR3 runs from the conserved cysteine through the conserved F or W.

CDR3 protein	CDR3 length	V gene
CASSQEGRGYGELFF	15	TRBV4-3
CASSLGSGQGAYYGYTF	17	TRBV7-2
CASRSGGAGGELFF	14	TRBV19
CATSRDPGNTGELFF	15	TRBV15
CASSPRTGNTEAFF	14	TRBV7-2
CASSPDRGRSSGANVLTF	18	TRBV18
CASSSNSYNEQFF	13	TRBV27
CSVRGAAQETQYF	13	TRBV29-1
CASSQTGGNQPQHF	14	TRBV19
CASRFRGPEPQHF	13	TRBV2
CASSDGTSGREGFF	14	TRBV10-1
CASSLVTGGREETQYF	16	TRBV5-4
CASSSKGQPGSISGNEQFF	19	TRBV7-3
CASSRHRYQETQYF	14	TRBV27
CASSLGARAQETQYF	15	TRBV11-3
CTSSQPRPLRGLINEKLFF	19	TRBV1
CASSSRDTQYF	11	TRBV6-5
CASSRGGSAFSYSPLHF	17	TRBV5-1
CAWNLGTSVKTQYF	14	TRBV30
CASSEGLAGGYGDTQYF	17	TRBV2
CASSLLQGTEAFF	13	TRBV25-1
CASSLVSLAESSYEQYF	17	TRBV7-2
CASSKGLAGTGETQYF	16	TRBV2
CASSLGEETEAFF	13	TRBV5-6
CASRGRLVALNEQFF	15	TRBV28
CASSRGQWSSYNSPLHF	17	TRBV5-6
CASSVGGTGNTIYF	14	TRBV9
CASRAQGYYGYTF	13	TRBV5-6
CASSYSGSGKGYTF	14	TRBV6-5
CAIKAGRDEQYF	12	TRBV10-3
CASSSRSGYGYTF	13	TRBV5-6
CASKREYNEQFF	12	TRBV2
CASSLSGWETGIGYTF	16	TRBV27
CASSFRDNYGGYTF	14	TRBV28
CASSHGGLAGRETQYF	16	TRBV3-1/TRBV3-2
CASSYFSSLDTDTQYF	16	TRBV6-5
CASSSGDRPYEQYF	14	TRBV23-1
CASIQGAGYTGELFF	15	TRBV11-2
CASSEFDRGRDIQYF	15	TRBV6-1
CAWTPGGTETQYF	13	TRBV30
CASSLQSGARYNSPLHF	17	TRBV7-9
CASNDRDELYGYTF	14	TRBV7-3
CASSQETGPPSSYNEQFF	18	TRBV4-2
CASSWGQNIFYGYTF	15	TRBV7-9
CASSLAGGGQPQHF	14	TRBV7-2
CASSIGLGQLPDQPQHF	17	TRBV19
CASSVSLSGGGYNEQFF	17	TRBV9
CASSPMRMTGNSYNEQFF	18	TRBV7-6
CASRVSTGELFF	12	TRBV6-5
CAISDPGLRATDTQYF	16	TRBV10-3
CASSEVGGVTGELFF	15	TRBV10-2
CASSGGTSTNEKLFF	15	TRBV5-1
CASSRQAGGRETQYF	15	TRBV7-3
CASSPRGGGEEQYF	14	TRBV7-9
CASSQQGAAYEQYF	14	TRBV3-1/TRBV3-2
CASSPGQGQGSPLHF	15	TRBV18
CASSRQENTEAFF	13	TRBV7-8
CASSLASSGAGYGYTF	16	TRBV7-9
CASTRTSGRGTDTQYF	16	TRBV28